This paragraph covers one T cell receptor (beta chain) sequence. Its antigen is not identified. The V gene lost 0 bases and the J gene lost 3 bases, with 13 bases spanning the gap. This CDR3 has 15 residues. Per germline, CDR1 SGDLS and CDR2 YYNGEE. Use of 60 Vbeta and 13 Jbeta primers characterized the PCR. Only in-frame clones appear in the TCRdb table, and some are missing; sequencing was by immunoSEQ multiplex PCR. The sample lists about 120,000 clones; about 60% were seen once. The data belong to a study of cytomegalovirus exposure and HLA in healthy donors. In the study overall: Roughly 80% of 398 genotyped donors fell in the Caucasian-associated ancestry cluster.

Broader study findings: According to the study, 180 or so TCR beta chains were cytomegalovirus-associated.

This clonotype was sampled from a man aged 40-55 years in good health and CMV-seropositive. The chain joins TRBV9 to TRBJ2-7; D possibly corresponds to TRBD2 (7 bases). The sample comprised PBMCs. CDR3 region: CASSVGGGTNYEQYF. CDR3 bases: TGTGCCAGCAGCGTAGGGGGGGGGACAAACTACGAGCAGTACTTC.